The 13 T cell receptor beta chains below all came from one sample that was sequenced in a study of blood T cell repertoires in COVID-19. Sequencing used immunoSEQ multiplex PCR; TCRdb keeps in-frame clones, though not all of them. The sample lists a few hundred thousand clones, roughly 90% seen once, with just under 9.5% in the top ten. Specimen: peripheral blood. The source is a man aged 18 to 29 with active or convalescent COVID-19.

This chain uses TRBV28 with TRBJ2-7; D might be TRBD1 (6 bases). Germline V gene data show CDR1 as MDHEN and CDR2 as SYDVKM. Trimming took off 10 bases at V and 5 bases at J, with 15 bases between the two ends. There are 12 residues in the CDR3. CDR3 sequence (DNA): TGTGCCATCCAGGACAGACGAAACGAGCAGTACTTC. Translated: CAIQDRRNEQYF.

This sequence joins TRBV6-2 or TRBV6-3 and TRBJ2-3; D gene ambiguous. Germline CDR1 reads MNHEY; CDR2 reads SVGEGT. V lost 0 bases and J 2 bases, leaving 15 bases between the germline ends. The CDR3 contains 17 residues. The CDR3 is CASSYSASGSPTDTQYF. The CDR3 DNA sequence: TGTGCCAGCAGTTACTCTGCCTCGGGTTCTCCCACAGATACGCAGTATTTT.

The CDR3 DNA is TGTGCCAGTAGTATAGCGGGGGGGGATACGCAGTATTTT. This codes for CASSIAGGDTQYF. This chain uses TRBV19 with TRBJ2-3; 8 positions match TRBD2. V dropped 1 base and J dropped 6; count of bases not matched to a gene: 0. Germline CDR1 LNHDA, CDR2 SQIVND (reference sequence). The CDR3 is made up of 13 amino acids.

V is TRBV27 and J is TRBJ1-2; 7 bases are shared with TRBD1. V was pared by 8 bases and J by 0 bases, with 6 bases of the junction left unmatched. Germline V lookup: CDR1 MNHEY, CDR2 SMNVEV (reference sequence). This CDR3 comprises 14 residues. CDR3 bases: TGTGCCAGCGGACAGGTATCAACTAACTATGGCTACACCTTC. It is translated as CASGQVSTNYGYTF.

This CDR3 reads CASGTGGRYTEAFF. DNA of the CDR3: TGTGCCAGCGGGACAGGGGGCCGCTACACTGAAGCTTTCTTT. The rearrangement uses TRBV7-9 and TRBJ1-1; 12 nucleotides match TRBD1. Per the germline V gene, CDR1 is SEHNR and CDR2 is FQNEAQ (reference sequence). J lost 3 bases, V lost 8 bases, and 4 bases had no gene match. The CDR3 totals 14 residues.

V and J are TRBV10-3 and TRBJ1-1; TRBD1 is a possible D gene (6 bases). V lost 11 bases and J 1 base, leaving 17 bases between the germline ends. Per germline, CDR1 ENHRY and CDR2 SYGVKD. This CDR3 spans 14 amino acids. CDR3 coding DNA: TGTGCCGCCCAAGAGGGGGTTTCGAACACTGAAGCTTTCTTT. It translates to CAAQEGVSNTEAFF.

The gene calls are TRBV10-3 and TRBJ1-4, with TRBD1 identical over 8 bases. Germline-derived CDR1 and CDR2 are ENHRY and SYGVKD. Germline trimming cut 10 bases from V and 4 bases from J; bases unmatched to any gene: 5. CDR3 length: 13 residues. CDR3 in amino acids: CATLDRGNEKLFF. CDR3 bases: TGTGCCACCCTAGACAGGGGTAATGAAAAACTGTTTTTT.

The chain recombines TRBV19 with TRBJ2-6, with 7 nucleotides matching TRBD1. The CDR3 totals 15 residues. Germline CDR1 reads LNHDA; CDR2 reads SQIVND (reference sequence). J lost 2 bases, V lost 6 bases, and 4 bases had no gene match. The CDR3 DNA reads TGTGCCAGTAGCCACCAGGGGGCTGGGGCCAACGTCCTGACTTTC. It encodes CASSHQGAGANVLTF.

The chain uses TRBV12-3 or TRBV12-4 and TRBJ2-1; D perhaps matches TRBD1 (5 bases). CDR3 length: 13 residues. The V and J ends lost 6 bases and 4 bases respectively, with 10 bases between them. The CDR3 sequence: CASRPDRYNEQFF. The CDR3 nucleotides read TGTGCCAGCAGGCCTGACAGATACAATGAGCAGTTCTTC.

The sample holds a few counts of this clone. The chain uses TRBV5-6 and TRBJ1-1, with TRBD1 matching 11 bases. The CDR3 totals 14 residues. Per germline, CDR1 SGHDT and CDR2 YYEEEE. The ends lost 9 bases at V and 8 bases at J; junction bases unmatched: 12. CDR3 sequence reads: CATGQGAVLKEAFF. CDR3 bases: TGTGCCACCGGACAGGGGGCTGTCTTGAAGGAAGCTTTCTTT.

This chain joins TRBV11-2 and TRBJ2-1; TRBD1 might be the D (6 bases). The CDR3 extends over 15 amino acids. CDR1 is SGHAT, CDR2 FQNNGV, per germline. The V end was cut by 4 bases, the J end by 4 bases, with 14 bases between. The CDR3 sequence is CASSSGQKSYNEQFF. The CDR3 coding sequence is TGTGCCAGCAGCTCCGGACAGAAGTCTTACAATGAGCAGTTCTTC.

This sequence joins TRBV5-1 and TRBJ2-5; 10 bases are shared with TRBD1. Per germline, CDR1 SGHRS and CDR2 YFSETQ. Trimming removed 0 bases from V and 5 bases from J; junction bases left unmatched: 7. This CDR3 contains 16 residues. The CDR3 sequence is CASSLGDRGRWETQYF. Here the CDR3 DNA reads TGCGCCAGCAGCTTGGGAGACAGGGGGCGATGGGAGACCCAGTACTTC.

The chain couples TRBV9 to TRBJ2-2; D perhaps matches TRBD2 (6 bases). The CDR3 covers 15 residues. The V end was cut by 2 bases, the J end by 4 bases, with 12 bases between. Germline V gene sequence: CDR1 SGDLS, CDR2 YYNGEE. Here the CDR3 reads CASSVAGKITGELFF. In nucleotides, the CDR3 is TGTGCCAGCAGCGTTGCGGGGAAAATCACCGGGGAGCTGTTTTTT.